The 9 T cell receptor beta chains given below trace back to one sample, sequenced in a study of long-term antiretroviral therapy in people with HIV. The run of the v3.0 immunoSEQ assay was at survey level. The protocol was immunoSEQ multiplex PCR, while the TCRdb copy is restricted to in-frame clones and leaves out a portion. In the table there are 25,000 to 35,000 clones, roughly 85% of which are singletons. This specimen consisted of unsorted PBMCs, obtained 0.8 years before starting antiretroviral therapy. These receptors came from a man younger than 35 with HIV.

The J gene is TRBJ1-5, the V gene TRBV28, with 10 bases aligning to TRBD1. Germline V CDR1 and CDR2: MDHEN, SYDVKM. V dropped 7 bases and J dropped 6; count of bases not matched to a gene: 6. There are 14 residues in the CDR3. The DNA for the CDR3 is TGTGCCAGCATTCCGGGACAGGGGTTTCAGCCCCAGCATTTT. Protein sequence: CASIPGQGFQPQHF.

This chain uses TRBV10-3 with TRBJ2-3; D is uncertain. CDR1 is ENHRY, CDR2 SYGVKD, per germline. The CDR3 is 13 amino acids. Trimming removed 7 bases from V and 0 bases from J, with 8 bases in between. CDR3: CAINQISTDTQYF. CDR3 nucleotides: TGTGCCATCAACCAGATTAGCACAGATACGCAGTATTTT.

The chain joins TRBV5-4 to TRBJ2-5; D perhaps matches TRBD1 (6 bases). The CDR3 is 14 residues long. CDR1 is SGHNT and CDR2 is YYREEE in the germline V gene (reference sequence). Deletions cut 9 bases from V and 1 base from J, with 16 bases between. CDR3 sequence: CATNVARGQETQYF. DNA of the CDR3: TGTGCCACAAACGTCGCCAGGGGCCAAGAGACCCAGTACTTC. Combining the CDR3 with reference TRBV5-4 and TRBJ2-5 gives the whole variable domain ETGVTQSPTHLIKTRGQQVTLRCSSQSGHNTVSWYQQALGQGPQFIFQYYREEENGRGNFPPRFSGLQFPNYSSELNVNALELDDSALYLCATNVARGQETQYFGPGTRLLVL.

The chain links TRBV18 to TRBJ2-7; the D is unclear. Trimming removed 3 bases at V and 3 bases at J, with 9 bases between. Germline V gives CDR1 KGHSH, CDR2 LQKENI. CDR3 length: 13 amino acids. The CDR3 sequence is CASSPAADYEQYF. The DNA for the CDR3 is TGTGCCAGCTCACCGGCGGCAGACTACGAGCAGTACTTC.

This clone was observed a few times. This chain links TRBV5-4 with TRBJ2-7; D is unresolved. This CDR3 is 12 amino acids long. With 2 bases removed from V and 1 base from J, the gap between germline ends came to 4 bases. CDR1 SGHNT and CDR2 YYREEE come from the germline V gene (reference sequence). CDR3 protein: CASSFGSYEQYF. In DNA, the CDR3 is TGTGCCAGCAGCTTCGGATCCTACGAGCAGTACTTC.

The chain employs TRBV9 and TRBJ2-5, with a possible D match to TRBD1 (6 bases). V was shortened by 3 bases and J by 5 bases, with 14 bases between the two germline ends. Germline loops: CDR1 SGDLS, CDR2 YYNGEE. This CDR3 comprises 14 residues. CDR3 sequence (DNA): TGTGCCAGCAGCGAAGGGGGATACGAGGAGACCCAGTACTTC. This translates into CASSEGGYEETQYF.

V and J are TRBV27 and TRBJ2-3; the D call may be TRBD1 or TRBD2 (5 bases each). The CDR3 spans 18 residues. Germline CDR1 is MNHEY and CDR2 is SMNVEV (reference sequence). V lost 2 bases and J lost 1, with 19 bases in between. CDR3 protein: CASSLRARGVGGTDTQYF. CDR3 in DNA: TGTGCCAGCAGTTTAAGGGCTAGAGGGGTCGGGGGCACAGATACGCAGTATTTT.

V usage is TRBV7-9 and J usage is TRBJ2-7, with 9 bases aligning to TRBD1. This CDR3 region has 15 residues. Germline loops: CDR1 SEHNR, CDR2 FQNEAQ (reference sequence). Trimming at V came to 5 bases and at J to 1 base, leaving 6 bases not matched to a gene. CDR3: CASSPGQGLSYEQYF. CDR3 DNA: TGTGCCAGCAGCCCTGGACAGGGGTTATCCTACGAGCAGTACTTC.

V and J are TRBV27 and TRBJ2-2; D gene unclear. The length of the CDR3 is 14 residues. In germline, CDR1 is MNHEY, CDR2 SMNVEV (reference sequence). Trimming pared 5 bases from V and 4 bases from J, leaving 11 bases between. CDR3 bases: TGTGCCAGCAGTCCCGAGTGGGTCACCGGGGAGCTGTTTTTT. Encoded protein: CASSPEWVTGELFF.